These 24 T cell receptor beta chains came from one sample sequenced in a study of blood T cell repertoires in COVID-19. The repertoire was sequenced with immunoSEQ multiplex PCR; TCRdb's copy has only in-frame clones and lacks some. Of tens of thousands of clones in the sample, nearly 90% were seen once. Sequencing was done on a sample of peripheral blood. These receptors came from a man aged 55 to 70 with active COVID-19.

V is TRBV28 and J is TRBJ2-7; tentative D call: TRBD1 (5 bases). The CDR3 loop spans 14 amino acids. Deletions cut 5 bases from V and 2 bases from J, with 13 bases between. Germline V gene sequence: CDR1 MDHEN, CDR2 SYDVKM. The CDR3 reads CASSPNRPPYEQYF. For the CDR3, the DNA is TGTGCCAGCAGTCCAAACAGGCCTCCCTACGAGCAGTACTTC.

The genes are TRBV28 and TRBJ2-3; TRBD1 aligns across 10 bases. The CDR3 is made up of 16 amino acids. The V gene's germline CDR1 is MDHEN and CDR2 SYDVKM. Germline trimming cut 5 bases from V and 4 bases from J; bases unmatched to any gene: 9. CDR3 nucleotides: TGTGCCAGCAGTCCGCCGACAGGGGGCGCATCAGATACGCAGTATTTT. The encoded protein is CASSPPTGGASDTQYF.

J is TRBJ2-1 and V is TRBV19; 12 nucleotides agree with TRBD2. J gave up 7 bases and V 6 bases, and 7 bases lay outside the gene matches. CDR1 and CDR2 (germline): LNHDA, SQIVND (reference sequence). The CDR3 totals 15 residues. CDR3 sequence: CASRLAGGPGNEQFF. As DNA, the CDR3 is TGTGCCAGTAGGCTAGCGGGAGGGCCGGGAAATGAGCAGTTCTTC. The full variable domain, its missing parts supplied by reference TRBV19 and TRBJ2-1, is DGGITQSPKYLFRKEGQNVTLSCEQNLNHDAMYWYRQDPGQGLRLIYYSQIVNDFQKGDIAEGYSVSREKKESFPLTVTSAQKNPTAFYLCASRLAGGPGNEQFFGPGTRLTVL.

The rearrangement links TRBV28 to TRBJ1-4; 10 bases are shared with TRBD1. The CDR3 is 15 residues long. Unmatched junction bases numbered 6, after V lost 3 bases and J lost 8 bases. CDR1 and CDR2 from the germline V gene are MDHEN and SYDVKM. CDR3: CASSLAGQGQEKLFF. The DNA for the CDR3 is TGTGCCAGCAGTTTGGCGGGACAGGGGCAGGAAAAACTGTTTTTT.

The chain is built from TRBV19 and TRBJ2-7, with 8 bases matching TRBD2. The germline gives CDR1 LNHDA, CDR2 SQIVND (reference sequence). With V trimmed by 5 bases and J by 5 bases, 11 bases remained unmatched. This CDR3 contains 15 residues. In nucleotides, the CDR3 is TGTGCCAGTAGTCTCTCGGCTAGCGGGCCCCACGAGCAGTACTTC. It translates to CASSLSASGPHEQYF. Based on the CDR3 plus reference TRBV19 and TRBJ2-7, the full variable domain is DGGITQSPKYLFRKEGQNVTLSCEQNLNHDAMYWYRQDPGQGLRLIYYSQIVNDFQKGDIAEGYSVSREKKESFPLTVTSAQKNPTAFYLCASSLSASGPHEQYFGPGTRLTVT.

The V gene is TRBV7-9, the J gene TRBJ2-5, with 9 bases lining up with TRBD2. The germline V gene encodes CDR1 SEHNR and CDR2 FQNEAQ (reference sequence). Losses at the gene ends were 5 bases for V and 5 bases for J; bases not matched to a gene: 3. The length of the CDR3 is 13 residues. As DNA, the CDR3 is TGTGCCAGCAGCCGCGGACTAGCGGAGACCCAGTACTTC. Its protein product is CASSRGLAETQYF.

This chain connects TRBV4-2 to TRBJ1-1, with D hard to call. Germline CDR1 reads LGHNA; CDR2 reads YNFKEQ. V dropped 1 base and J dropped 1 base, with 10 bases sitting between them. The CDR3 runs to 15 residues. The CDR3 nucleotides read TGTGCCAGCAGCCAAGGGGCTATTGGGAACACTGAAGCTTTCTTT. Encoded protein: CASSQGAIGNTEAFF.

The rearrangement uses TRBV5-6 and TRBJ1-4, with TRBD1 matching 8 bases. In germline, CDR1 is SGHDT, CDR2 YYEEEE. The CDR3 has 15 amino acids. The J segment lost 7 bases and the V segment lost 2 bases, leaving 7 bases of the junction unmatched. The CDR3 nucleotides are TGTGCCAGCAGCTTAACGGGACAGGCGGGTGAAAAACTGTTTTTT. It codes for CASSLTGQAGEKLFF.

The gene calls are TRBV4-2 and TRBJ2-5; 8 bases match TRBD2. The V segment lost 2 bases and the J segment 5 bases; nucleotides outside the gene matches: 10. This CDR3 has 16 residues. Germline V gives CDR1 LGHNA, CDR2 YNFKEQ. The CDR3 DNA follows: TGTGCCAGCAGCCAACCACTAGCGGCGGCTGGGGAGACCCAGTACTTC. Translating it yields CASSQPLAAAGETQYF.

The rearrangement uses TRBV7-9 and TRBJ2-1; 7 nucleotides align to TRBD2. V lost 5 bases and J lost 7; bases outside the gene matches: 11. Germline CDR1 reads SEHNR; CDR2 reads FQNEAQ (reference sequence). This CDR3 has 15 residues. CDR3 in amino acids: CASSPRKLASNEQFF. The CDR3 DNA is TGTGCCAGCAGCCCGCGTAAACTAGCGTCGAATGAGCAGTTCTTC.

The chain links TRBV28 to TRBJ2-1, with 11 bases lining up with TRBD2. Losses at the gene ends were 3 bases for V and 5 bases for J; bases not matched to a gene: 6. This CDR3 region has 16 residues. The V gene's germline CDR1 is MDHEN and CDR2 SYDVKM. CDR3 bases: TGTGCCAGCAGTTTTACCATACTAGCGGGGGACAATGAGCAGTTCTTC. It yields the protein CASSFTILAGDNEQFF. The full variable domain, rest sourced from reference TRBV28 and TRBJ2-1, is DVKVTQSSRYLVKRTGEKVFLECVQDMDHENMFWYRQDPGLGLRLIYFSYDVKMKEKGDIPEGYSVSREKKERFSLILESASTNQTSMYLCASSFTILAGDNEQFFGPGTRLTVL.

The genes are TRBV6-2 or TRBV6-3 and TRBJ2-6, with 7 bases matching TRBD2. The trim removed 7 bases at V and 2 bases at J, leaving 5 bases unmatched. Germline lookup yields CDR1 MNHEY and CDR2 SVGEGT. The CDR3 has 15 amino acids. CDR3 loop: CASIPAGAGANVLTF. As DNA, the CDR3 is TGTGCCAGCATCCCCGCGGGAGCTGGGGCCAACGTCCTGACTTTC.

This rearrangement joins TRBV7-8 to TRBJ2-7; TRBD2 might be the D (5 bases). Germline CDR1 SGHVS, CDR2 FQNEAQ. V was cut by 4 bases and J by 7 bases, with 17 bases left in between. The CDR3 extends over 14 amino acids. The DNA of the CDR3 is TGTGCCAGCAGCTCCGGGATCACGGCTGGGGAGCAGTACTTC. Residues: CASSSGITAGEQYF. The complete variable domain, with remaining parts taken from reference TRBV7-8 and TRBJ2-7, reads GAGVSQSPRYKVAKRGQDVALRCDPISGHVSLFWYQQALGQGPEFLTYFQNEAQLDKSGLPSDRFFAERPEGSVSTLKIQRTQQEDSAVYLCASSSGITAGEQYFGPGTRLTVT.

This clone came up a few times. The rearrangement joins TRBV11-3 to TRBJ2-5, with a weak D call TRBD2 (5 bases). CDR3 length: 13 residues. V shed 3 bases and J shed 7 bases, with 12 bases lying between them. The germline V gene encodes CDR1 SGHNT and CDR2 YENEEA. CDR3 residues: CASSFGLRGTQYF. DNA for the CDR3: TGTGCCAGCAGCTTCGGCCTACGGGGGACCCAGTACTTC.

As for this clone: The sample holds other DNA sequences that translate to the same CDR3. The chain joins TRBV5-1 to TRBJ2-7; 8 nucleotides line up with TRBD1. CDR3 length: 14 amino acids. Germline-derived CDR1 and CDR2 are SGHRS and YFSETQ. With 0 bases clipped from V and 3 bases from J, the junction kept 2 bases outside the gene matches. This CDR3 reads CASSLGTGGYEQYF. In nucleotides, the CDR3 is TGCGCCAGCAGCTTGGGAACAGGGGGCTACGAGCAGTACTTC.

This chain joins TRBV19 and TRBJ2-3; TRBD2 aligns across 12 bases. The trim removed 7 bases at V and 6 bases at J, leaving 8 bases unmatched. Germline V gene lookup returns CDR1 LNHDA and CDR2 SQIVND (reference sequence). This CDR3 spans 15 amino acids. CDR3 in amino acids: CASTPLAGGPDTQYF. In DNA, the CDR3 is TGTGCCAGTACCCCCCTAGCGGGAGGGCCGGATACGCAGTATTTT.

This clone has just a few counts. CDR3 nucleotide sequence: TGTGCTAGTGGTTTATCGGACAGGGGGCATCAGCCCCAGCATTTT. Residues: CASGLSDRGHQPQHF. The chain joins TRBV12-5 to TRBJ1-5; 11 bases are shared with TRBD1. This CDR3 is built from 15 residues. Germline loops: CDR1 LGHNT, CDR2 FRNRAP. With V trimmed by 3 bases and J by 5 bases, 3 bases remained unmatched.

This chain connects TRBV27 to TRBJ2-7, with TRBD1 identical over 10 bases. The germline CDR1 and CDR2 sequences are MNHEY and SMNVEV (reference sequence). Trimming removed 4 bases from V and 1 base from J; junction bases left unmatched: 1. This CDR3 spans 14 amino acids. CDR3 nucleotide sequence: TGTGCCAGCAGTTCGGGACAGGGGTCCTACGAGCAGTACTTC. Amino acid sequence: CASSSGQGSYEQYF.

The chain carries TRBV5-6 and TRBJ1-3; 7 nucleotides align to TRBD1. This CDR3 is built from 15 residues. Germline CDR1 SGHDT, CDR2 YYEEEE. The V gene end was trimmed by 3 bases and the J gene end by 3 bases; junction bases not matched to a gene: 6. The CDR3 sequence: CASSWGRGFGNTIYF. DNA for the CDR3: TGTGCCAGCAGCTGGGGCAGGGGGTTTGGAAACACCATATATTTT.

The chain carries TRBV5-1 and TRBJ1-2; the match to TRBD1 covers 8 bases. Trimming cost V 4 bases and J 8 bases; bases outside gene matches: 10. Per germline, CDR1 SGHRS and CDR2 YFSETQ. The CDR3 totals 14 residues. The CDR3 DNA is TGCGCCAGCAGCAAGACCGGGACAGGTGACGGCTACACCTTC. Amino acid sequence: CASSKTGTGDGYTF.

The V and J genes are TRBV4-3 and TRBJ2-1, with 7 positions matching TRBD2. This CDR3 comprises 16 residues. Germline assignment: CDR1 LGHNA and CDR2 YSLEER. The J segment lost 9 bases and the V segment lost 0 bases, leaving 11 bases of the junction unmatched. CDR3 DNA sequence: TGCGCCAGCAGCCAAGATTCGGGGGAGGGCCGTGGTGAGCAGTTCTTC. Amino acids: CASSQDSGEGRGEQFF.

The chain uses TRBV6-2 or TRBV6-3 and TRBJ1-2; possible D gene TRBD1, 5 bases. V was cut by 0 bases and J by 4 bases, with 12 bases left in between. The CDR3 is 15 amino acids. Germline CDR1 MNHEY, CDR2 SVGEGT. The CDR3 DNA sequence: TGTGCCAGCAGTTACTCCCCGCGGGGGAGCTATGGCTACACCTTC. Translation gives CASSYSPRGSYGYTF.

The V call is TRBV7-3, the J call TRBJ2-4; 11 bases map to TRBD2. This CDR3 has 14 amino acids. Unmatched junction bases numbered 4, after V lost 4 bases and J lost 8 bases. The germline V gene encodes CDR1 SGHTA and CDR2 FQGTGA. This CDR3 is CASSSSGLADIQYF. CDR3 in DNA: TGTGCCAGCAGCTCCTCGGGACTAGCGGACATTCAGTACTTC.

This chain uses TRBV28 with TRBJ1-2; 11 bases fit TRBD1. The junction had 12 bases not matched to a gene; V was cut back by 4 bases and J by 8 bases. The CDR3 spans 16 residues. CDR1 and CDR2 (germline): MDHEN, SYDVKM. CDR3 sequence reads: CASSSQDRGQVYGYTF. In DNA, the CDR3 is TGTGCCAGCAGTTCGCAGGACAGGGGGCAGGTATACGGCTACACCTTC.